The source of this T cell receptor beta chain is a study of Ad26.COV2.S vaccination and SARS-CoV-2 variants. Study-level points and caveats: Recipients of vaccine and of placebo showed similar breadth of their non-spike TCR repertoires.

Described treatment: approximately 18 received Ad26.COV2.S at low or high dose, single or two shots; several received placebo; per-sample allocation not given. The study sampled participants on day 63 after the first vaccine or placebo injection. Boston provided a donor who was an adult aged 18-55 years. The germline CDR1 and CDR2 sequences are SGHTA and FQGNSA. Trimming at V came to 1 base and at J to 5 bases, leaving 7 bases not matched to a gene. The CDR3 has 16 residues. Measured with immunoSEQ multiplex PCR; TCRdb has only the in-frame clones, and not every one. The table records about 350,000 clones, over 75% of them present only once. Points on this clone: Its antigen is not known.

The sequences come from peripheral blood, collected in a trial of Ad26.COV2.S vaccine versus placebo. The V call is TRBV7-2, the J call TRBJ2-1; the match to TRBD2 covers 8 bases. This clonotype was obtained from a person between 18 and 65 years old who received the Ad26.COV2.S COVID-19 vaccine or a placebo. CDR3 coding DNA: TGTGCCAGCAGCTTAGTCGGCGGGGGGACCCACAATGAGCAGTTCTTC. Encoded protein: CASSLVGGGTHNEQFF.